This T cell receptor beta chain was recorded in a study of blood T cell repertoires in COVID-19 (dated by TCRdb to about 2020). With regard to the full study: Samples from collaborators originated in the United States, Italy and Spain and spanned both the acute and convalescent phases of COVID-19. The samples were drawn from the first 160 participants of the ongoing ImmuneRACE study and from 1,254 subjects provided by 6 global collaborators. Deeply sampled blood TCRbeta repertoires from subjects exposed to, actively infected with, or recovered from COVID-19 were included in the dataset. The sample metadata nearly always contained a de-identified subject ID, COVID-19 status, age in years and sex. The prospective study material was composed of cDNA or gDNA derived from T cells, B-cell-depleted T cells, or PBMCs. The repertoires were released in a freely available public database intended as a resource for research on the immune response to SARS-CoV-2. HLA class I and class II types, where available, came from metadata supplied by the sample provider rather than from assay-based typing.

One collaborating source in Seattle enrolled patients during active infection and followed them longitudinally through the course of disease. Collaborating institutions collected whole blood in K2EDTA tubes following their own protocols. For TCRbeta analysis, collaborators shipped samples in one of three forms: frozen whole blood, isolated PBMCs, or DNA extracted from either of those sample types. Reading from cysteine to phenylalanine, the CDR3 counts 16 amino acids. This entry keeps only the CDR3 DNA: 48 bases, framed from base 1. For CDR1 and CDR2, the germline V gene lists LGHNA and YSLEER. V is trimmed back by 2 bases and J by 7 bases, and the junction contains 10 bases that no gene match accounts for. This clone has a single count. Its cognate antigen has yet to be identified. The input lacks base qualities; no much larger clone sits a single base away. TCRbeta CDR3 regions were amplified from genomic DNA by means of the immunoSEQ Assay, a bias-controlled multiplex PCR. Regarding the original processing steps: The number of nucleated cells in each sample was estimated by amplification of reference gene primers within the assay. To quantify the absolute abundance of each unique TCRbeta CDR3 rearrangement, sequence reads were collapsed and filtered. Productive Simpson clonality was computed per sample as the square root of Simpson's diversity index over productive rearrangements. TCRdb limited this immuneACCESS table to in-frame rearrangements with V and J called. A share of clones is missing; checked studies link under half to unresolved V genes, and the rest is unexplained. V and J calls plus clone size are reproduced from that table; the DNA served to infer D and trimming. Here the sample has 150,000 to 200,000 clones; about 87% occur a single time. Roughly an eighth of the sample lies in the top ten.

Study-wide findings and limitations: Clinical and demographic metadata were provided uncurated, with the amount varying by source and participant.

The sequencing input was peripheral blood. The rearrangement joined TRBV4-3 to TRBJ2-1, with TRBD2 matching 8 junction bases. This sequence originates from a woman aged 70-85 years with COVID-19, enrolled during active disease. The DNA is TGCGCCAGCAGCCAACTGGGGCTAGCGGGTGAGAATGAGCAGTTCTTC. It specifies CASSQLGLAGENEQFF.